This T cell receptor beta chain is drawn from a study of PD-1 blockade in classical Hodgkin lymphoma. Study-level findings and limits: Whereas CD4+ TCR diversity had risen significantly by C4D1, CD8+ TCR diversity had not.

After removal of 5 bases from V and 8 bases from J, the junction contained 10 bases not matched to a gene. This CDR3 spans 16 amino acids. Germline V gene data show CDR1 as LNHDA and CDR2 as SQIVND (reference sequence). All the patients suffered relapse after autologous stem cell transplantation, and brentuximab vedotin exposure differed. Complete response, partial response or progressive disease was each patient's best response. On this clone: What it binds is unknown.

The method was immunoSEQ multiplex PCR; TCRdb's version includes in-frame clones alone and lacks a portion of them. This sample yields tens of thousands of clones, of which 73% are seen a single time; more than 13% belongs to the top ten. This TCR was recovered from a human donor with classical Hodgkin lymphoma. The sample was peripheral blood mononuclear cells (PBMCs), taken before the second cycle of nivolumab. The chain combines TRBV19 with TRBJ2-1, with 12 nucleotides matching TRBD2. CDR3 bases: TGTGCCAGTAGTCAAAGACTAGCGGGAGCGGGCGATGAGCAGTTCTTC. This translates into CASSQRLAGAGDEQFF.